The 23 T cell receptor beta chains below come from one sample, sequenced in a study of cytotoxic CD8 clonotypes in ibrutinib-treated CLL. Produced via immunoSEQ multiplex PCR; TCRdb's table is partial and in-frame only. Of roughly 200,000 clones in the sample, roughly 79% were seen once. Specimen: PBMCs, collected after 12 months of ibrutinib treatment. These receptor sequences come from a human donor with chronic lymphocytic leukemia.

The rearrangement links TRBV14 to TRBJ2-1, with D perhaps assigned TRBD1 or TRBD2 (5 bases each). Trimming cost V 6 bases and J 9 bases, with 18 bases left between them. The CDR3 contains 14 residues. Germline CDR1 SGHDN, CDR2 FVKESK. CDR3 in DNA: TGTGCCAGCAGTCCGCAGGGAACGGCGGGTGAGCAGTTCTTC. This translates into CASSPQGTAGEQFF.

V and J are TRBV6-5 and TRBJ1-5; D remains unclear. CDR1 MNHEY and CDR2 SVGAGI come from the germline V gene. Trimming cost V 5 bases and J 4 bases, with 9 bases left between them. The CDR3 totals 13 residues. The chain's CDR3 is CASSGGRNQPQHF. In nucleotides, the CDR3 is TGTGCCAGCAGTGGCGGAAGAAATCAGCCCCAGCATTTT.

The rearrangement joins TRBV10-2 to TRBJ1-1; weak D call: TRBD1 (5 bases). The CDR3 is made up of 14 amino acids. The germline V gene encodes CDR1 WSHSY and CDR2 SAAADI. V lost 4 bases and J 0 bases, leaving 9 bases between the germline ends. CDR3 in amino acids: CASSAPGMNTEAFF. The DNA for the CDR3 is TGCGCCAGCAGTGCCCCAGGGATGAACACTGAAGCTTTCTTT.

V usage is TRBV27 and J usage is TRBJ2-7; 7 bases line up with TRBD2. In germline, CDR1 is MNHEY, CDR2 SMNVEV (reference sequence). This CDR3 spans 16 amino acids. V lost 5 bases to trimming and J lost 0 bases; unmatched junction nucleotides: 10. The CDR3 reads CASSSQLAEDSYEQYF. As DNA, the CDR3 is TGTGCCAGCAGTAGCCAGCTAGCGGAGGACTCCTACGAGCAGTACTTC.

This clone was seen a handful of times. This chain links TRBV11-2 with TRBJ1-6; D possibly corresponds to TRBD1 (5 bases). Trimming removed 5 bases at V and 10 bases at J, with 12 bases between. CDR3 length: 13 residues. CDR1 is SGHAT, CDR2 FQNNGV, per germline. The CDR3 nucleotides are TGTGCCAGCAGCCCACAGGCCGAATCACCCCTCCACTTT. Translation gives CASSPQAESPLHF.

The chain links TRBV4-1 to TRBJ2-1, with D perhaps TRBD2 (6 bases). Germline CDR1 is MGHRA and CDR2 is YSYEKL. V shed 0 bases and J shed 6 bases, with 15 bases lying between them. There are 16 residues in the CDR3. The CDR3 DNA follows: TGCGCCAGCAGCCAAGATAGAAGCGGGCGCGGCAATGAGCAGTTCTTC. The encoded protein is CASSQDRSGRGNEQFF.

The J gene is TRBJ1-1, the V gene TRBV27; 7 nucleotides line up with TRBD1. The CDR3 has 14 residues. Trimming at V came to 6 bases and at J to 3 bases, leaving 7 bases not matched to a gene. Germline V gene lookup returns CDR1 MNHEY and CDR2 SMNVEV (reference sequence). The CDR3 nucleotides are TGTGCCAGCAGATACAGGGGACGAGACACTGAAGCTTTCTTT. The encoded protein is CASRYRGRDTEAFF.

V is TRBV7-9 and J is TRBJ1-2; 7 nucleotides agree with TRBD1. V gave up 2 bases and J gave up 1 base; unmatched junction bases: 4. The CDR3 is 15 amino acids. The germline V gene encodes CDR1 SEHNR and CDR2 FQNEAQ (reference sequence). The CDR3 region is CASSLSRQGNYGYTF. The CDR3 bases are TGTGCCAGCAGCTTATCCCGACAGGGTAACTATGGCTACACCTTC.

The chain recombines TRBV5-1 with TRBJ1-2; D gene unclear. The CDR3 is made up of 14 amino acids. Between the trimmed V and J ends, which lost 4 bases and 8 bases, there was a span of 18 bases. Germline values: CDR1 SGHRS, CDR2 YFSETQ. The CDR3 spells CASSHTGSLQGYTF. The CDR3 DNA reads as TGCGCCAGCAGCCATACTGGAAGCCTACAGGGCTACACCTTC.

The chain employs TRBV5-4 and TRBJ2-7, with 7 bases matching TRBD1. CDR3 length: 14 residues. J gave up 6 bases and V 2 bases, and 8 bases lay outside the gene matches. Germline lookup yields CDR1 SGHNT and CDR2 YYREEE (reference sequence). CDR3 DNA: TGTGCCAGCAGCTTCGCGCAGGGGGTTTCCGAGCAGTACTTC. This encodes CASSFAQGVSEQYF.

CDR3 protein: CASSLGRFYEQYF. The CDR3 nucleotides are TGTGCCAGCAGCTTAGGACGATTCTACGAGCAGTACTTC. V and J are TRBV11-2 and TRBJ2-7; no firm D call. CDR1 is SGHAT and CDR2 is FQNNGV in the germline V gene. Trimming took off 1 base at V and 3 bases at J, with 7 bases between the two ends. This CDR3 is 13 amino acids long. Full variable domain (rest looked up from reference TRBV11-2 and TRBJ2-7): EAGVAQSPRYKIIEKRQSVAFWCNPISGHATLYWYQQILGQGPKLLIQFQNNGVVDDSQLPKDRFSAERLKGVDSTLKIQPAKLEDSAVYLCASSLGRFYEQYFGPGTRLTVT.

The chain joins TRBV10-3 to TRBJ2-3; D is possibly TRBD2 (6 bases). The germline CDR1 and CDR2 sequences are ENHRY and SYGVKD. The CDR3 loop spans 14 amino acids. V lost 3 bases, J lost 3 bases, and 10 bases lay in between. The CDR3 here is CAISDRRETDTQYF. The DNA for the CDR3 is TGTGCCATCAGTGATAGGCGGGAAACAGATACGCAGTATTTT.

This clone showed up just once. The chain employs TRBV6-5 and TRBJ2-7, with TRBD2 as a possible D gene (6 bases). The CDR3 is made up of 12 amino acids. Germline V lookup: CDR1 MNHEY, CDR2 SVGAGI. V was clipped by 4 bases and J by 7 bases, with 11 bases between them. The CDR3 region is CASSSPGREQYF. The CDR3 coding sequence is TGTGCCAGCAGTTCCCCGGGGAGGGAGCAGTACTTC.

The V gene is TRBV7-8, the J gene TRBJ2-4; perhaps TRBD1 as D (6 bases). The germline V gene encodes CDR1 SGHVS and CDR2 FQNEAQ. This CDR3 is built from 17 residues. The V and J ends lost 1 base and 9 bases respectively, with 22 bases between them. The DNA of the CDR3 is TGTGCCAGCAGCTTAGTAAGGAGCGGTGGGGGCAATATCATTCAGTACTTC. Protein sequence: CASSLVRSGGGNIIQYF.

CDR3 sequence reads: CASSFNGNQPQHF. CDR3 sequence (DNA): TGTGCCAGCAGCTTTAATGGGAATCAGCCCCAGCATTTT. This chain joins TRBV7-9 and TRBJ1-5; D is uncertain. The germline V gene has CDR1 SEHNR and CDR2 FQNEAQ (reference sequence). V was shortened by 3 bases and J by 4 bases, with 7 bases between the two germline ends. The CDR3 covers 13 residues.

This clone was seen once. This CDR3 reads CASSQGGSLEQYF. Written as DNA, the CDR3 is TGTGCCAGCAGCCAAGGGGGCAGCTTAGAGCAGTACTTC. The chain is built from TRBV14 and TRBJ2-7, with D tentatively TRBD1 (5 bases). This CDR3 has 13 amino acids. Between the trimmed V and J ends, which lost 1 base and 7 bases, there was a span of 11 bases. Germline CDR1 reads SGHDN; CDR2 reads FVKESK.

The chain carries TRBV6-1 and TRBJ1-2; D gene uncertain. The germline gives CDR1 MNHNS, CDR2 SASEGT. V dropped 2 bases and J dropped 12 bases, with 19 bases sitting between them. There are 14 residues in the CDR3. The CDR3 DNA is TGTGCCAGCAGTGAACCGACGAACGGAAGGGAAAACACCTTC. This gives the protein CASSEPTNGRENTF.

The chain carries TRBV25-1 and TRBJ2-5; TRBD2 matches 7 bases. The J call is doubtful: the DNA matches TRBJ2-7 better. The CDR3 length is 14 residues. From germline, CDR1 is MGHDK and CDR2 SYGVNS. CDR3 sequence reads: CASRSTGGSYEQYF. For the CDR3, the DNA is TGTGCCAGCCGCAGTACGGGAGGTAGCTACGAGCAGTACTTC.

The chain employs TRBV29-1 and TRBJ2-2, with D uncertain. Trimming left V 5 bases short and J 6 bases short, with 10 bases between. Germline CDR1 and CDR2: SQVTM and ANQGSEA. There are 12 residues in the CDR3. The CDR3 loop reads CSVTWSSGELFF. DNA of the CDR3: TGCAGCGTTACGTGGAGTTCCGGGGAGCTGTTTTTT.

The chain uses TRBV6-1 and TRBJ2-7; D is ambiguous. V was cut by 4 bases and J by 3 bases, with 19 bases left in between. This CDR3 has 16 amino acids. Germline assignment: CDR1 MNHNS and CDR2 SASEGT. The CDR3 region has the DNA TGTGCCAGCAGTGCAACCGCGGTGGGCTCCCGCTACGAGCAGTACTTC. This translates into CASSATAVGSRYEQYF.

The chain links TRBV14 to TRBJ2-1, with 9 nucleotides matching TRBD2. Germline trimming cut 2 bases from V and 10 bases from J; bases unmatched to any gene: 6. CDR3 length: 14 residues. The germline V gene encodes CDR1 SGHDN and CDR2 FVKESK. The CDR3 DNA follows: TGTGCCAGCAGCCAATCGCTAGCGGGAAAAGAGCAGTTCTTC. Amino acid sequence: CASSQSLAGKEQFF.

This clone was observed a handful of times. V is TRBV5-6 and J is TRBJ1-3; possible D gene TRBD1, 6 bases. Per the germline V gene, CDR1 is SGHDT and CDR2 is YYEEEE. The length of the CDR3 is 17 residues. The V gene lost 2 bases and the J gene lost 2 bases, with 17 bases spanning the gap. Here the CDR3 reads CASSFLARRTAGNTIYF. CDR3 in DNA: TGTGCCAGCAGCTTTTTAGCCCGGCGGACAGCTGGAAACACCATATATTTT.

The DNA of the CDR3 is TGTGCCAGCAGCTTAGGACAGGGGAACTACGAGCAGTACTTC. Its protein product is CASSLGQGNYEQYF. The chain couples TRBV5-4 to TRBJ2-7; 9 bases map to TRBD1. The CDR3 extends over 14 amino acids. Germline CDR1 reads SGHNT; CDR2 reads YYREEE (reference sequence). The V and J ends lost 2 bases and 3 bases, in that order; junction bases with no gene match: 3.